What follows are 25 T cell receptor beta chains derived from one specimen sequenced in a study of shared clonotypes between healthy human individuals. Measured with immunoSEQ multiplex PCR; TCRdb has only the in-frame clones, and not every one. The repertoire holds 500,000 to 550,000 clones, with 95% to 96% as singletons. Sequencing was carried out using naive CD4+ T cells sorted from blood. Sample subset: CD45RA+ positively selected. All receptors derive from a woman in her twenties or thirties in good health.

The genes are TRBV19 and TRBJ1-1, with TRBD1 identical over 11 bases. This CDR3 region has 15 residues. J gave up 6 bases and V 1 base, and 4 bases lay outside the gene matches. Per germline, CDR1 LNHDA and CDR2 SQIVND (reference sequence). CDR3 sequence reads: CASSIGPGQGAEAFF. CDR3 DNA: TGTGCCAGTAGTATAGGGCCGGGACAGGGGGCTGAAGCTTTCTTT.

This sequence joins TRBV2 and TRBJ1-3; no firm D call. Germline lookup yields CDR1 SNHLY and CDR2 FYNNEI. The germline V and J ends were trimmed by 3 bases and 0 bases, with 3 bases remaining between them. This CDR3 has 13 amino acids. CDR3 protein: CASSDNSGNTIYF. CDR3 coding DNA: TGTGCCAGCAGTGACAACTCTGGAAACACCATATATTTT.

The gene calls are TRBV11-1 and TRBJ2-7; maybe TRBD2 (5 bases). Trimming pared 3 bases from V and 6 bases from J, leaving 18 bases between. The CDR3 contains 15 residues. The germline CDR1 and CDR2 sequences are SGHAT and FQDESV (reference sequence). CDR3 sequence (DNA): TGTGCCAGCAGCTTGTCGATAGCTTCCAGCGGCGAGCAGTACTTC. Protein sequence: CASSLSIASSGEQYF.

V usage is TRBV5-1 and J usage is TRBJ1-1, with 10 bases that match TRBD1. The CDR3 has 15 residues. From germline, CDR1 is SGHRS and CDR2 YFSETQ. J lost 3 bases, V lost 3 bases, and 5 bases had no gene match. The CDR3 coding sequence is TGCGCCAGCAGCTCGGGGGACAGGGGTGACACTGAAGCTTTCTTT. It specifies CASSSGDRGDTEAFF.

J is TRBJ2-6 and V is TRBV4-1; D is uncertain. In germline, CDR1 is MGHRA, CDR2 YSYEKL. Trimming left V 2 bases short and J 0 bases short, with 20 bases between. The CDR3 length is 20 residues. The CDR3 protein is CASSQNAEGSPFSGANVLTF. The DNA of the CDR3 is TGCGCCAGCAGCCAAAACGCCGAAGGCAGTCCTTTCTCTGGGGCCAACGTCCTGACTTTC.

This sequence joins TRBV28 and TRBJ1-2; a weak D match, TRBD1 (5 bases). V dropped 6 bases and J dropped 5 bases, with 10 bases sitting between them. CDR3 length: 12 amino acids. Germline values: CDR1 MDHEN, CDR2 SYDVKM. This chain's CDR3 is CASSTGLYGYTF. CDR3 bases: TGTGCCAGCAGCACAGGTTTATATGGCTACACCTTC.

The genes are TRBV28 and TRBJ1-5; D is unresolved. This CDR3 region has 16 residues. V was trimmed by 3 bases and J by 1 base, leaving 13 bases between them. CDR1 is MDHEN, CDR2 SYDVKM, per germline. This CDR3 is CASSLGGRASNQPQHF. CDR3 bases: TGTGCCAGCAGTTTGGGCGGGAGGGCGAGCAATCAGCCCCAGCATTTT.

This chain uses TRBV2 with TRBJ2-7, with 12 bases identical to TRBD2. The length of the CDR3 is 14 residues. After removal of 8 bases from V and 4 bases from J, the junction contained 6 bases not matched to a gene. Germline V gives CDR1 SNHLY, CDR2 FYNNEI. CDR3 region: CASLRTSGIYEQYF. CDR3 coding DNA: TGTGCCAGCTTGCGGACTAGCGGGATTTACGAGCAGTACTTC.

CDR3 sequence reads: CAISSGQGVINGYTF. The CDR3 region has the DNA TGTGCCATCAGTAGTGGACAGGGAGTTATCAATGGCTACACCTTC. The chain carries TRBV10-3 and TRBJ1-2, with TRBD1 identical over 8 bases. V lost 5 bases to trimming and J lost 6 bases; unmatched junction nucleotides: 11. Germline V gene lookup returns CDR1 ENHRY and CDR2 SYGVKD. The CDR3 has 15 residues.

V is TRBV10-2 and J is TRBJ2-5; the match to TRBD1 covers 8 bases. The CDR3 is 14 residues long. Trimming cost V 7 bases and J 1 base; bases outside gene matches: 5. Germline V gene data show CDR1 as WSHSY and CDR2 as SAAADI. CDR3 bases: TGCGCCAGCAACGGACAGGGTCCCCAAGAGACCCAGTACTTC. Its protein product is CASNGQGPQETQYF.

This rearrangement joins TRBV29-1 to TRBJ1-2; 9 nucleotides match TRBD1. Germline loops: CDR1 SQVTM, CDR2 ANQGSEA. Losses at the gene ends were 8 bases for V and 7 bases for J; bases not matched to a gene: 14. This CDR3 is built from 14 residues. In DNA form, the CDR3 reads TGCAGCTTGGAGACAGGGGGAAGTGCTGGTGGCTACACCTTC. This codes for CSLETGGSAGGYTF.

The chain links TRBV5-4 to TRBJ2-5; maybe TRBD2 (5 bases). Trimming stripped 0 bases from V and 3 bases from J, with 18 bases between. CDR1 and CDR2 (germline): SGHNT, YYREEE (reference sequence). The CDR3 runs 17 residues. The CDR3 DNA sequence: TGTGCCAGCAGCTTGGCCCTTTCGGGAAATCGAAAAGAGACCCAGTACTTC. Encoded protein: CASSLALSGNRKETQYF. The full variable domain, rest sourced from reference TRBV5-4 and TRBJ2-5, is ETGVTQSPTHLIKTRGQQVTLRCSSQSGHNTVSWYQQALGQGPQFIFQYYREEENGRGNFPPRFSGLQFPNYSSELNVNALELDDSALYLCASSLALSGNRKETQYFGPGTRLLVL.

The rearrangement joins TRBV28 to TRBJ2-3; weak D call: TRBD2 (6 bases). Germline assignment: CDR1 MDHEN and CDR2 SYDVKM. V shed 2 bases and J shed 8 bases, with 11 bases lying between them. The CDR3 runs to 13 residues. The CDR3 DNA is TGTGCCAGCAGTTTAACTAGCTCGAGTACGCAGTATTTT. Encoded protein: CASSLTSSSTQYF.

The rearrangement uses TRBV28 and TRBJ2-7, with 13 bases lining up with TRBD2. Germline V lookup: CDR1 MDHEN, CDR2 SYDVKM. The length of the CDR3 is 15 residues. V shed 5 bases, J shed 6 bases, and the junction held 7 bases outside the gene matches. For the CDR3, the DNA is TGTGCCAGCAGTCGACTAGCGGGAGGAGTAGCCGAGCAGTACTTC. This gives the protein CASSRLAGGVAEQYF.

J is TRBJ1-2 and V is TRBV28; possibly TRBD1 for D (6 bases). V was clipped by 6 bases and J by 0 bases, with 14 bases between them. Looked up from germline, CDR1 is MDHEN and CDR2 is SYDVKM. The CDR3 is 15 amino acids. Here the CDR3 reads CASRSDRTTNYGYTF. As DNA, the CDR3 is TGTGCCAGCAGATCGGACAGAACTACTAACTATGGCTACACCTTC.

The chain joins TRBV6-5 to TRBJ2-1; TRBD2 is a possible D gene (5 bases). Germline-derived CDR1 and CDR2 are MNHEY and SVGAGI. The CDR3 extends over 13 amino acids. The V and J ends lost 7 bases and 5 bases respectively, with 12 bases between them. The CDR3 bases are TGTGCCAGCACCTCGACCGGGGACAATGAGCAGTTCTTC. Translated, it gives CASTSTGDNEQFF.

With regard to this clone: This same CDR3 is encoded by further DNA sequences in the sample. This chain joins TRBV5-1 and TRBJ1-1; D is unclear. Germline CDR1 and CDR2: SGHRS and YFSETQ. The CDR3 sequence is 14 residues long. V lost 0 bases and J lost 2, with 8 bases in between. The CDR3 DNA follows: TGCGCCAGCAGCTTGGCCGGGAGCAACACTGAAGCTTTCTTT. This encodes CASSLAGSNTEAFF. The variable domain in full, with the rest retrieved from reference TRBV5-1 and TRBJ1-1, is KAGVTQTPRYLIKTRGQQVTLSCSPISGHRSVSWYQQTPGQGLQFLFEYFSETQRNKGNFPGRFSGRQFSNSRSEMNVSTLELGDSALYLCASSLAGSNTEAFFGQGTRLTVV.

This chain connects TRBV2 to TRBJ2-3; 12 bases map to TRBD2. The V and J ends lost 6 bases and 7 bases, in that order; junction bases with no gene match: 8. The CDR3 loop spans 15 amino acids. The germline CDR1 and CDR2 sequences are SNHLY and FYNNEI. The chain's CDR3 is CASRGTSGRFNTQYF. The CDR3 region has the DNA TGTGCCAGCAGAGGCACTAGCGGGAGGTTTAATACGCAGTATTTT.

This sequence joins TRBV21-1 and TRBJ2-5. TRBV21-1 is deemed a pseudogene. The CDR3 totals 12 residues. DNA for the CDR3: TGTGCCAGCAGCAAGAAGGGCGGGACCCAGTACTTC. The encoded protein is CASSKKGGTQYF.

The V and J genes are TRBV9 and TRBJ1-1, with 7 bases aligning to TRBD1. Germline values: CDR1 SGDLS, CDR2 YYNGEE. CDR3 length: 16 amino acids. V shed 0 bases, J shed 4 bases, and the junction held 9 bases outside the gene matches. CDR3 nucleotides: TGTGCCAGCAGCGTAGTCCCTCAGGGGGGAGCCACTGAAGCTTTCTTT. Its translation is CASSVVPQGGATEAFF.

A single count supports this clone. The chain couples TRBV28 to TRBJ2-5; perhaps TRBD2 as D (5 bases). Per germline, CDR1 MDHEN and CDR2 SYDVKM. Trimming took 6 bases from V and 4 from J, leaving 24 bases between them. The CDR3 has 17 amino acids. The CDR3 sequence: CASSPREALGLLETQYF. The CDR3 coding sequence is TGTGCCAGCAGCCCGAGGGAAGCATTGGGTTTACTAGAGACCCAGTACTTC.

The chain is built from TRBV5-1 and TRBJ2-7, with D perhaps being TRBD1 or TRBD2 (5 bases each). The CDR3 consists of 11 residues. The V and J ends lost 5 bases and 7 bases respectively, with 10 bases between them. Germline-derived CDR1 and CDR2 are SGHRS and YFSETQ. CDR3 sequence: CASRGVGEQYF. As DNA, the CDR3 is TGCGCCAGCAGGGGGGTCGGGGAGCAGTACTTC.

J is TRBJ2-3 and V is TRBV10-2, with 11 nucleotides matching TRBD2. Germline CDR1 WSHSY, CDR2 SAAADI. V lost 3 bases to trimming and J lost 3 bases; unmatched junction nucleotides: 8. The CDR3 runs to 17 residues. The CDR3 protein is CASSDNRLAGFTDTQYF. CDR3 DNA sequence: TGCGCCAGCAGTGATAACCGACTAGCGGGATTTACAGATACGCAGTATTTT.

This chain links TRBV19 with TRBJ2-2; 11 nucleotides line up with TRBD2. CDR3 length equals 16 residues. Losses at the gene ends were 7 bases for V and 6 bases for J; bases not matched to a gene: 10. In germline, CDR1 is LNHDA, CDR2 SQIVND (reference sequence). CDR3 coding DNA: TGTGCCAGTACCGCCCCAACTAGCGGGAGTGCCGGGGAGCTGTTTTTT. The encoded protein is CASTAPTSGSAGELFF.

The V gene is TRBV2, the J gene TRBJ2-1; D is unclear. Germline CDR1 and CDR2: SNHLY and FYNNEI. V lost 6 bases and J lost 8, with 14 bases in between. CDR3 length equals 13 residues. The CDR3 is CASRENTIHEQFF. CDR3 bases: TGTGCCAGCAGGGAGAACACCATCCATGAGCAGTTCTTC.